The rows below give T cell receptor beta chains drawn from one sample of a study of cytomegalovirus exposure and HLA in healthy donors. The protocol was immunoSEQ multiplex PCR, while the TCRdb copy is restricted to in-frame clones and leaves out a portion. The table shows 90,000 to 140,000 clones, with 80% to 85% occurring only once. The sequenced sample consisted of PBMCs. Every receptor here comes from a man aged 30 to 45 in good health and CMV-seropositive. The CDR3 runs from the conserved cysteine through the conserved F or W. The order of the fields is clone size, J gene, D gene, V gene, CDR3 protein, CDR3 DNA. The D gene is left open where the match is weak. Expanded clones are given a class, and other clones once, few, many or no size at all.

>.|TRBJ2-1|.|TRBV27
CASMRSAYNEQFF
TGTGCCAGCATGAGGTCGGCCTACAATGAGCAGTTCTTC
>.|TRBJ2-5|.|TRBV7-9
CASSLSSRETQYF
TGTGCCAGCAGCTTATCAAGTCGGGAGACCCAGTACTTC
>.|TRBJ2-7|.|TRBV4-1
CASSYGLRGFYEQYF
TGCGCCAGCAGCTATGGACTCCGCGGGTTCTACGAGCAGTACTTC
>few|TRBJ1-3|TRBD1|TRBV4-3
CASSQDRAGGGNTIYF
TGCGCCAGCAGCCAAGATCGGGCAGGGGGCGGGAACACCATATATTTT
>.|TRBJ1-2|TRBD1|TRBV5-4
CASSPETGSVGVYGYTF
TGTGCCAGCAGCCCAGAGACAGGGTCGGTGGGGGTCTATGGCTACACCTTC
>.|TRBJ2-7|.|TRBV15
CATSRDTQEQYF
TGTGCCACCAGCAGAGATACGCAGGAGCAGTACTTC
>.|TRBJ2-3|TRBD2|TRBV7-2
CASSLGRERTTDTQYF
TGTGCCAGCAGCCTCGGGAGGGAGCGGACCACAGATACGCAGTATTTT
>.|TRBJ1-2|.|TRBV16
CASSQSQTVNYGYTF
TGTGCCAGCAGCCAATCCCAGACAGTGAACTATGGCTACACCTTC
>.|TRBJ2-2|.|TRBV6-4
CASSDLDGGAPGTGELFF
TGTGCCAGCAGTGACCTGGATGGCGGGGCCCCGGGCACCGGGGAGCTGTTTTTT
>.|TRBJ1-4|TRBD1|TRBV9
CASSVDAGGWDEKLFF
TGTGCCAGCAGCGTTGACGCAGGGGGCTGGGATGAAAAACTGTTTTTT
>.|TRBJ1-1|TRBD1|TRBV5-4
CASSLTFRDRAFF
TGTGCCAGCAGCTTGACCTTCCGGGACAGAGCTTTCTTT
>.|TRBJ1-6|.|TRBV4-1
CASSQDPSSSYNSPLHF
TGCGCCAGCAGCCAAGATCCCTCTAGCTCCTATAATTCACCCCTCCACTTT
>.|TRBJ2-2|.|TRBV11-2
CASSLTGLMNTGELFF
TGTGCCAGCAGCTTAACGGGACTCATGAACACCGGGGAGCTGTTTTTT
>.|TRBJ2-5|TRBD2|TRBV4-1
CASSPLAGAGETQYF
TGCGCCAGCAGCCCTTTAGCGGGGGCTGGGGAGACCCAGTACTTC
>.|TRBJ2-1|TRBD2|TRBV29-1
CSVTGGTGEQFF
TGCAGCGTTACGGGGGGGACGGGTGAGCAGTTCTTC
>.|TRBJ1-2|.|TRBV6-1
CASSDGAVGLGYGYTF
TGTGCCAGCAGTGATGGGGCGGTAGGACTAGGGTATGGCTACACCTTC
>few|TRBJ2-7|TRBD2|TRBV6-5
CASSSSNSGLSYEQYF
TGTGCCAGCAGTTCCAGTAATAGCGGGCTCTCCTACGAGCAGTACTTC
>few|TRBJ2-3|.|TRBV4-1
CASSHQGKTDTQYF
TGCGCCAGCAGCCACCAGGGGAAGACAGATACGCAGTATTTT
>few|TRBJ2-7|TRBD2|TRBV5-8
CASSGGTGGEEQYF
TGTGCCAGCAGCGGGGGGACGGGGGGAGAGGAGCAGTACTTC
>.|TRBJ2-7|.|TRBV15
CATSRDQSSPYEQYF
TGTGCCACCAGCAGAGATCAATCCAGTCCCTACGAGCAGTACTTC
>once|TRBJ2-2|TRBD2|TRBV4-1
CASSQEVPLAGGLPGELFF
TGCGCCAGCAGCCAAGAAGTTCCCCTAGCGGGGGGCCTCCCCGGGGAGCTGTTTTTT
>.|TRBJ1-1|TRBD1|TRBV10-3
CAMGQDTEAFF
TGTGCCATGGGACAGGACACTGAAGCTTTCTTT
>.|TRBJ1-1|.|TRBV9
CASSPRGSNTEAFF
TGTGCCAGCAGCCCCCGGGGGTCGAACACTGAAGCTTTCTTT
>many|TRBJ2-7|TRBD1|TRBV6-5
CASSSGTEYEQYF
TGTGCCAGCAGCTCCGGGACAGAGTACGAGCAGTACTTC
>.|TRBJ2-7|TRBD1|TRBV7-2
CASSLGGQGASEQYF
TGTGCCAGCAGCTTAGGGGGACAGGGTGCGAGTGAGCAGTACTTC
>.|TRBJ2-7|.|TRBV7-9
CASSFGTYEQYF
TGTGCCAGCAGCTTCGGGACCTACGAGCAGTACTTC
>.|TRBJ1-5|.|TRBV27
CASSLDAGGNQPQHF
TGTGCCAGCAGTTTAGATGCAGGGGGCAATCAGCCCCAGCATTTT
>.|TRBJ1-2|.|TRBV5-4
CASSSKVDYGYTF
TGTGCCAGCAGCTCTAAAGTGGACTATGGCTACACCTTC
>.|TRBJ2-7|TRBD1|TRBV6-1
CASISGTGTYEQYF
TGTGCCAGCATTTCCGGGACAGGGACCTACGAGCAGTACTTC
>.|TRBJ2-7|.|TRBV9
CASSGSFWSGQYF
TGTGCCAGCAGCGGGTCGTTTTGGTCCGGGCAGTACTTC
>.|TRBJ1-5|TRBD1|TRBV6-1
CASSEAGTVPPQHF
TGTGCCAGCAGTGAAGCCGGGACAGTGCCGCCCCAGCATTTT
>.|TRBJ2-7|.|TRBV7-2
CASQNHVSSGLYEQYF
TGTGCCAGCCAGAACCATGTGAGTAGCGGCCTCTACGAGCAGTACTTC
>.|TRBJ2-5|TRBD2|TRBV4-1
CASSQEGLARGETQYF
TGCGCCAGCAGCCAAGAAGGTCTAGCGCGGGGGGAGACCCAGTACTTC
>.|TRBJ1-2|TRBD1|TRBV9
CASSGGDRTNYGYTF
TGTGCCAGCAGCGGGGGGGACAGGACTAACTATGGCTACACCTTC
>once|TRBJ1-1|.|TRBV19
CASNQGMNTEAFF
TGTGCCAGTAATCAGGGGATGAACACTGAAGCTTTCTTT
>.|TRBJ1-6|.|TRBV27
CASSPRTRGSPLHF
TGTGCCAGCAGTCCACGGACAAGGGGCTCACCCCTCCACTTT
>.|TRBJ1-1|TRBD1|TRBV11-3
CASILQGAEIGTEAFF
TGTGCCAGCATCTTGCAGGGGGCGGAAATTGGTACTGAAGCTTTCTTT
>.|TRBJ1-1|.|TRBV2
CASSVAIYTEAFF
TGTGCCAGCAGTGTAGCCATTTACACTGAAGCTTTCTTT
>.|TRBJ2-2|.|TRBV5-1
CASSPLTSNTGELFF
TGCGCCAGCAGCCCTCTGACATCGAACACCGGGGAGCTGTTTTTT
>.|TRBJ2-5|.|TRBV7-2
CASSFGGQETQYF
TGTGCCAGCAGCTTCGGGGGCCAAGAGACCCAGTACTTC
>.|TRBJ2-2|.|TRBV19
CASSNYANTGELFF
TGTGCCAGTAGTAACTACGCGAACACCGGGGAGCTGTTTTTT
>few|TRBJ1-6|.|TRBV5-1
CASSLEGSGSPLHF
TGCGCCAGCAGCTTGGAGGGAAGCGGATCACCCCTCCACTTT
>.|TRBJ1-6|.|TRBV19
CAREAGQNNSPLHF
TGTGCCCGTGAGGCGGGGCAGAATAATTCACCCCTCCACTTT
>few|TRBJ2-4|.|TRBV4-3
CASSQPGRAKNIQYF
TGCGCCAGCAGCCAACCGGGTCGAGCCAAAAACATTCAGTACTTC
>.|TRBJ2-7|TRBD2|TRBV6-1
CASHSGGHYSYEQYF
TGTGCCAGCCATTCGGGGGGGCATTACTCCTACGAGCAGTACTTC
>few|TRBJ2-3|.|TRBV15
CATSSPQTDTQYF
TGTGCCACCAGCAGCCCACAAACAGATACGCAGTATTTT
>few|TRBJ2-7|.|TRBV28
CASSLGSYEQYF
TGTGCCAGCAGTTTAGGGAGTTACGAGCAGTACTTC
>.|TRBJ2-7|.|TRBV9
CASSSPSGSEQYF
TGTGCCAGCAGCTCCCCCTCCGGTAGCGAGCAGTACTTC